A single sample gave rise to the 8 T cell receptor beta chains below, sequenced in a study of breast tumors, draining lymph nodes, adjacent tissues. One entry per CDR3 protein, called by TCRdb with MiXCR from the multiplex PCR reads. This table holds approximately 15,000 distinct CDR3 sequences, around 53% found once. Sequenced input: tumor-adjacent breast tissue. The origin of the receptors is a female donor with breast cancer. Some clones in this sample may be carry-over from other donors' samples.

This clonotype is deemed medium-sized. This chain links TRBV7-3 with TRBJ2-1; 10 positions agree with TRBD2. V gave up 6 bases and J gave up 1 base; unmatched junction bases: 18. The germline CDR1 and CDR2 sequences are SGHTA and FQGTGA. CDR3 length: 20 amino acids. The CDR3 DNA sequence: TGTGCCAGCAGTTTATTACCCGGGACGGCTAGCGGGAGATCCTACAATGAGCAGTTCTTC. Amino acid sequence: CASSLLPGTASGRSYNEQFF.

This chain connects TRBV29-1 to TRBJ1-2; 11 bases fit TRBD1. CDR3 length: 13 amino acids. Germline CDR1 and CDR2: SQVTM and ANQGSEA. V shed 4 bases, J shed 3 bases, and the junction held 1 base outside the gene matches. CDR3 protein: CSVGTGGDYGYTF. The CDR3 DNA reads as TGCAGCGTTGGGACAGGGGGCGACTATGGCTACACCTTC.

With regard to this clonotype: One end of the junction varies from germline; a read error may be responsible. This chain uses TRBV5-1 with TRBJ1-2; D gene ambiguous. The CDR3 is 13 amino acids. Per germline, CDR1 SGHRS and CDR2 YFSETQ. Here the CDR3 reads CASSSDLNCGYTF. CDR3 DNA: TGTGCCAGCAGCTCGGATCTAAACTGTGGCTACACCTTT.

To note about this clonotype: The conserved phenylalanine or tryptophan is not found at the CDR3 terminus, so this likely reflects a read error. The V and J genes are TRBV2 and TRBJ2-3; a weak D match, TRBD1 (5 bases). CDR3 length: 18 residues. Germline V CDR1 and CDR2: SNHLY, FYNNEI. V was cut by 6 bases and J by 10 bases, with 32 bases left in between. Here the CDR3 DNA reads TGTGCCAGCAGGGCCCCTGGGGCCAGGACCCTATGGGGTAATGCGCAGTATCTT. Residues: CASRAPGARTLWGNAQYL.

This clonotype appeared a few times. The V and J genes are TRBV20-1 and TRBJ1-2; 9 bases align to TRBD1. The CDR3 is 14 amino acids. V was clipped by 3 bases and J by 2 bases; unmatched bases: 4. Germline lookup yields CDR1 DFQATT and CDR2 SNEGSKA (reference sequence). The CDR3 nucleotides read TGCAGTGCTAGCCCTACAGGGGGCAACTATGGCTACACCTTC. Translation: CSASPTGGNYGYTF.

The CDR3 DNA sequence: TGTGCCACCAGTGATCGCACGGACGGGGGAAAGACCCAGTACTTC. The encoded protein is CATSDRTDGGKTQYF. The chain combines TRBV24-1 with TRBJ2-5, with D tentatively TRBD2 (6 bases). V lost 3 bases and J 6 bases, leaving 16 bases between the germline ends. The germline CDR1 and CDR2 sequences are KGHDR and SFDVKD. This CDR3 is 15 amino acids long.

This clonotype was detected many times. The V call is TRBV7-9, the J call TRBJ1-5; D remains unclear. Between the trimmed V and J ends, which lost 3 bases and 5 bases, there was a span of 8 bases. The CDR3 is 13 amino acids. Germline V gene data show CDR1 as SEHNR and CDR2 as FQNEAQ (reference sequence). CDR3 DNA sequence: TGTGCCAGCAGCTTGGCGTTCGATCAGCCCCAGCATTTT. Encoded protein: CASSLAFDQPQHF.

V gene TRBV4-2 combines with J gene TRBJ1-4, with D possibly TRBD1 on 6 matching bases. Germline CDR1 reads LGHNA; CDR2 reads YNFKEQ. Trimming stripped 0 bases from V and 8 bases from J, with 13 bases between. The length of the CDR3 is 15 residues. As DNA, the CDR3 is TGTGCCAGCAGCCAAGACGGGACAACGATGGAAAAACTGTTTTTT. It is translated as CASSQDGTTMEKLFF.